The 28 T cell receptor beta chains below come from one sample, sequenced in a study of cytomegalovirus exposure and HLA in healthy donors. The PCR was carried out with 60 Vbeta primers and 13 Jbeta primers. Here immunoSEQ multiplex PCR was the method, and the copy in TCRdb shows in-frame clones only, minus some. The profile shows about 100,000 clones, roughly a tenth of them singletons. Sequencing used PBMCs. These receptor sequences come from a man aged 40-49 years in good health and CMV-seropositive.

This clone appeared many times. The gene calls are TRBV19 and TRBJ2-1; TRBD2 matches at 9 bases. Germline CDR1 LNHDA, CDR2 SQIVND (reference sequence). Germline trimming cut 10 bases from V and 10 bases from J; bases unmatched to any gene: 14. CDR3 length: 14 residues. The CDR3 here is CATVRAGGRGEQFF. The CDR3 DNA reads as TGTGCCACCGTGAGAGCGGGAGGCCGGGGAGAGCAGTTCTTC.

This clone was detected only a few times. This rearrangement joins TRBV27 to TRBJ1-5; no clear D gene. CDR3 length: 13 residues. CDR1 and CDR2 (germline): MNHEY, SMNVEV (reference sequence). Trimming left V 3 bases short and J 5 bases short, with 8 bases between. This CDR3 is CASSLGEYQPQHF. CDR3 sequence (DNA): TGTGCCAGCAGTTTGGGAGAATATCAGCCCCAGCATTTT.

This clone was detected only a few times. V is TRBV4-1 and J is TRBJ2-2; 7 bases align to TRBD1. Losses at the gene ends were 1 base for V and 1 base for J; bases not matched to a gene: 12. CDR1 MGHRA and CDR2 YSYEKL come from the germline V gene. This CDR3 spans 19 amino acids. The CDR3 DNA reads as TGCGCCAGCAGCCAAGCCTTAAGCGTCCGGACAGGGAACACCGGGGAGCTGTTTTTT. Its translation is CASSQALSVRTGNTGELFF.

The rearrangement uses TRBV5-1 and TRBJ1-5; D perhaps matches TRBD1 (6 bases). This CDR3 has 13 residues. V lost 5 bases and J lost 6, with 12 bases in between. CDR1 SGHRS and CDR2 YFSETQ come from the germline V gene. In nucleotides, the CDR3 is TGCGCCAGCAGACAGGGAAGTTCTCAGCCCCAGCATTTT. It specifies CASRQGSSQPQHF.

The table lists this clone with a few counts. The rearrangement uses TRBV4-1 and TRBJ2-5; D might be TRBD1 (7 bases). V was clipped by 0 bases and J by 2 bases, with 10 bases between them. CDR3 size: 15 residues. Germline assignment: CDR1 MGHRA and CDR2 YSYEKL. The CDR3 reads CASSQEGGQQETQYF. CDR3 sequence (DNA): TGCGCCAGCAGCCAAGAGGGGGGACAGCAAGAGACCCAGTACTTC.

Written as DNA, the CDR3 is TGTGCCAGCAGTGCTGGACAACCCACCTACGAGCAGTACTTC. It is translated as CASSAGQPTYEQYF. The chain employs TRBV2 and TRBJ2-7; tentative D call: TRBD1 (5 bases). Trimming shortened V by 4 bases and J by 2 bases, and 12 bases separated the two germline ends. This CDR3 has 14 residues. Germline values: CDR1 SNHLY, CDR2 FYNNEI.

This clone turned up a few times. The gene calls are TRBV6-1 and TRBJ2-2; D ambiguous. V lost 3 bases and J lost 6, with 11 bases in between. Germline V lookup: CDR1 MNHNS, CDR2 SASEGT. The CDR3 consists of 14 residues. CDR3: CASSDWFRAGELFF. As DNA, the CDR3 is TGTGCCAGCAGTGACTGGTTTCGAGCCGGGGAGCTGTTTTTT.

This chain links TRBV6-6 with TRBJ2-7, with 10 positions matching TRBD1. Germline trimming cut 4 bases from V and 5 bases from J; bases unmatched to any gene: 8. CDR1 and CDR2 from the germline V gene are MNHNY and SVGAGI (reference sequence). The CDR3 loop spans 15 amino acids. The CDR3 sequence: CASSSPGQGIHEQYF. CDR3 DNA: TGTGCCAGCAGTTCACCGGGACAGGGGATCCACGAGCAGTACTTC.

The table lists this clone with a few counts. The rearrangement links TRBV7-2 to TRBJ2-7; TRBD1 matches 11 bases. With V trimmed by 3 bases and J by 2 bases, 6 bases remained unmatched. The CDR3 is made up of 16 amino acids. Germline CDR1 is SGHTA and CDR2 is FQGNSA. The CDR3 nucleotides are TGTGCCAGCAGCTTGTCCCGGGACAGGGGGACCTACGAGCAGTACTTC. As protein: CASSLSRDRGTYEQYF.

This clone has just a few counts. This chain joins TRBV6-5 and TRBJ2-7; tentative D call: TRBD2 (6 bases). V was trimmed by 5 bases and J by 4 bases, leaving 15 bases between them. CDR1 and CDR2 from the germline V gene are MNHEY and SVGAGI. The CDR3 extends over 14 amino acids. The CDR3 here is CASSHDVGGYEQYF. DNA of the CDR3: TGTGCCAGCAGTCACGACGTAGGAGGGTACGAGCAGTACTTC.

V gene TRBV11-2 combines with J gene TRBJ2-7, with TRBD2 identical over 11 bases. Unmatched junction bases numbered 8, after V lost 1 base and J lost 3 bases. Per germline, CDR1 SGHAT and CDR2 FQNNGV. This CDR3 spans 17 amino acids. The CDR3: CASSLGSLAGGHYEQYF. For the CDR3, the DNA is TGTGCCAGCAGCTTAGGATCCCTAGCGGGAGGACACTACGAGCAGTACTTC. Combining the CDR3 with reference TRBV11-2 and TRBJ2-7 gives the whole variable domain EAGVAQSPRYKIIEKRQSVAFWCNPISGHATLYWYQQILGQGPKLLIQFQNNGVVDDSQLPKDRFSAERLKGVDSTLKIQPAKLEDSAVYLCASSLGSLAGGHYEQYFGPGTRLTVT.

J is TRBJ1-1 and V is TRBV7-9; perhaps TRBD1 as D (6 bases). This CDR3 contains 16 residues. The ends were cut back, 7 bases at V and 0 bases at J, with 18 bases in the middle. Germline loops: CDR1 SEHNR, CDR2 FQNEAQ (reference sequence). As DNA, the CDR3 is TGTGCCAGCACCATTAGCGGGGGCTCGGTGAACACTGAAGCTTTCTTT. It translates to CASTISGGSVNTEAFF.

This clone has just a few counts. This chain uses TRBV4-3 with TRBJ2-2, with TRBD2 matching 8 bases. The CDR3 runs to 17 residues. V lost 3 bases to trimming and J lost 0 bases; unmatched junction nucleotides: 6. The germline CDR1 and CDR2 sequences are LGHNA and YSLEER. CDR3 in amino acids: CASSQDVAGPNTGELFF. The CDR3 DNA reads TGCGCCAGCAGCCAGGATGTAGCGGGACCGAACACCGGGGAGCTGTTTTTT.

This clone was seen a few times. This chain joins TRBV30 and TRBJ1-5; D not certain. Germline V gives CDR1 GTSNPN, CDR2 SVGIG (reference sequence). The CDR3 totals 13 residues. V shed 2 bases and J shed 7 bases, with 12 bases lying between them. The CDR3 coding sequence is TGTGCCTGGAGTCTCCAGGACTCGCAGCCCCAGCATTTT. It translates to CAWSLQDSQPQHF.

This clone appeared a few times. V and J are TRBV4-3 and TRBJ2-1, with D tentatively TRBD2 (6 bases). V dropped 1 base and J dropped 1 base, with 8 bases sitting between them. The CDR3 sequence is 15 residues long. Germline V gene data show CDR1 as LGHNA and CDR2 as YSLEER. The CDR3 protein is CASSQAGASYNEQFF. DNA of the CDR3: TGCGCCAGCAGCCAAGCGGGAGCGTCCTACAATGAGCAGTTCTTC.

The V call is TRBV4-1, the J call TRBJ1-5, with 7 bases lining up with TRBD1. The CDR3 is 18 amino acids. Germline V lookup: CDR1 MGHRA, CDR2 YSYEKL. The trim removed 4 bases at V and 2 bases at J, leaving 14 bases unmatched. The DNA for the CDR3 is TGCGCCAGCAGCCCTCTCCCGGGGCTGGGGACAGGCAATCAGCCCCAGCATTTT. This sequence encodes CASSPLPGLGTGNQPQHF.

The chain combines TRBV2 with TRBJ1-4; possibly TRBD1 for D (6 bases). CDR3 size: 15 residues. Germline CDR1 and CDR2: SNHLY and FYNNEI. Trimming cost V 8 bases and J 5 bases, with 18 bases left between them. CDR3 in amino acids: CASGGLGTLNEKLFF. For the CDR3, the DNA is TGTGCCAGCGGGGGTCTTGGGACATTAAATGAAAAACTGTTTTTT.

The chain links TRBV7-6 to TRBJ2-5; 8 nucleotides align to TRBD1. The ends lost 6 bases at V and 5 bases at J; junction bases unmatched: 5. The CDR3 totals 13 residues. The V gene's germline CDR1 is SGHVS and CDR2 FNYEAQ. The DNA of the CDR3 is TGTGCCAGCAGTCCAGGGGGCGGGGAGACCCAGTACTTC. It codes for CASSPGGGETQYF.

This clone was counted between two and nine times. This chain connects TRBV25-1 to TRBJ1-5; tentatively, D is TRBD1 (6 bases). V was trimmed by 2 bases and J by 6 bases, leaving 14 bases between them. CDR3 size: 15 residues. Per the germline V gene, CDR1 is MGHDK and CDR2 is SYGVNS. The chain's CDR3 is CASSEGGRGSQPQHF. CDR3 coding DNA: TGTGCCAGCAGTGAAGGCGGAAGGGGGAGTCAGCCCCAGCATTTT. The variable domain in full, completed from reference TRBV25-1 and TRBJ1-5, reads EADIYQTPRYLVIGTGKKITLECSQTMGHDKMYWYQQDPGMELHLIHYSYGVNSTEKGDLSSESTVSRIRTEHFPLTLESARPSHTSQYLCASSEGGRGSQPQHFGDGTRLSIL.

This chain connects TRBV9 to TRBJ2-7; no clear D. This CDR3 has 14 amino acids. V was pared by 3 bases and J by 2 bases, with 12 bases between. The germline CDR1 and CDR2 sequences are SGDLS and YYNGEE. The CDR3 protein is CASSARGVPYEQYF. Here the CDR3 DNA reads TGTGCCAGCAGCGCGAGAGGAGTCCCCTACGAGCAGTACTTC.

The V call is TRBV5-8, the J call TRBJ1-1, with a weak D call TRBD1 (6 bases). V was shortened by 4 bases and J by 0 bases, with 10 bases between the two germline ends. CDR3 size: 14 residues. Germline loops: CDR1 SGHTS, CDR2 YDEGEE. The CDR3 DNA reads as TGTGCCAGCAGCCTAAGGGGGATGAACACTGAAGCTTTCTTT. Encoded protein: CASSLRGMNTEAFF.

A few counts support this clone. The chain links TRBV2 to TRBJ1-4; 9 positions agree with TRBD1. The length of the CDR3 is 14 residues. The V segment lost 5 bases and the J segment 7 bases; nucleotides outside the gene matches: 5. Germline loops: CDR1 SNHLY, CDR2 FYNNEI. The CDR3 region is CASSSQGAPEKLFF. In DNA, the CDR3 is TGTGCCAGCAGTTCACAGGGGGCGCCTGAAAAACTGTTTTTT. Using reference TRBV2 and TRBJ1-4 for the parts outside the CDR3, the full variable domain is EPEVTQTPSHQVTQMGQEVILRCVPISNHLYFYWYRQILGQKVEFLVSFYNNEISEKSEIFDDQFSVERPDGSNFTLKIRSTKLEDSAMYFCASSSQGAPEKLFFGSGTQLSVL.

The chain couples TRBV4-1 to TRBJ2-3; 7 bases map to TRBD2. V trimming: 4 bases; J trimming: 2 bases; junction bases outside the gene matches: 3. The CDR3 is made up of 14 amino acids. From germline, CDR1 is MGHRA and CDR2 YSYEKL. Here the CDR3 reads CASSRRETTDTQYF. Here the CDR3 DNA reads TGCGCCAGCAGCCGGCGGGAGACCACAGATACGCAGTATTTT.

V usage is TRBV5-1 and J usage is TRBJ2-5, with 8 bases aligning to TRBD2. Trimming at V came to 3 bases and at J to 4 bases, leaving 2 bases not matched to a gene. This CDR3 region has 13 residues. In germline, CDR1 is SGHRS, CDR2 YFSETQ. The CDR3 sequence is CASSSSGRETQYF. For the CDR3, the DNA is TGCGCCAGCAGCTCAAGCGGGAGAGAGACCCAGTACTTC. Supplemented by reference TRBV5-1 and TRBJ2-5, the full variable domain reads KAGVTQTPRYLIKTRGQQVTLSCSPISGHRSVSWYQQTPGQGLQFLFEYFSETQRNKGNFPGRFSGRQFSNSRSEMNVSTLELGDSALYLCASSSSGRETQYFGPGTRLLVL.

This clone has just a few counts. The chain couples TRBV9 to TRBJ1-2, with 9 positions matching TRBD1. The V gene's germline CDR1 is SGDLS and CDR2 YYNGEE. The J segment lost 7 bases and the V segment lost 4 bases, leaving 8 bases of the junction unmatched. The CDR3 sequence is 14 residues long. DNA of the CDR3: TGTGCCAGCAGCACGTTACAGGGGGCGGGTGGCTACACCTTC. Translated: CASSTLQGAGGYTF.

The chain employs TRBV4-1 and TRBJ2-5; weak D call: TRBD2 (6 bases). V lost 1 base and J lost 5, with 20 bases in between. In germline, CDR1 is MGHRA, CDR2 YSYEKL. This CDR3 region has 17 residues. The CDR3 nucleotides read TGCGCCAGCAGCCAAGGTCAAGGCGGGACCCCCAGGGAGACCCAGTACTTC. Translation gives CASSQGQGGTPRETQYF.

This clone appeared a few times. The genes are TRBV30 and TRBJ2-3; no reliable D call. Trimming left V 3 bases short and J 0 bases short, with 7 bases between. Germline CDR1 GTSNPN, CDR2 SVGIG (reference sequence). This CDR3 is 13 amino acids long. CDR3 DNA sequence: TGTGCCTGGAGCACAGCTAGCACAGATACGCAGTATTTT. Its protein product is CAWSTASTDTQYF. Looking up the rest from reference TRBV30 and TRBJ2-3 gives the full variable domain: SQTIHQWPATLVQPVGSPLSLECTVEGTSNPNLYWYRQAAGRGLQLLFYSVGIGQISSEVPQNLSASRPQDRQFILSSKKLLLSDSGFYLCAWSTASTDTQYFGPGTRLTVL.

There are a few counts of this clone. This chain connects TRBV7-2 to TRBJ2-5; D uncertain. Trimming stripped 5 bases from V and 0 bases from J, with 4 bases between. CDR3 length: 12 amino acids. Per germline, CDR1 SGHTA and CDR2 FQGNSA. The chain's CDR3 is CASSAYQETQYF. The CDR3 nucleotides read TGTGCCAGCAGCGCGTACCAAGAGACCCAGTACTTC.